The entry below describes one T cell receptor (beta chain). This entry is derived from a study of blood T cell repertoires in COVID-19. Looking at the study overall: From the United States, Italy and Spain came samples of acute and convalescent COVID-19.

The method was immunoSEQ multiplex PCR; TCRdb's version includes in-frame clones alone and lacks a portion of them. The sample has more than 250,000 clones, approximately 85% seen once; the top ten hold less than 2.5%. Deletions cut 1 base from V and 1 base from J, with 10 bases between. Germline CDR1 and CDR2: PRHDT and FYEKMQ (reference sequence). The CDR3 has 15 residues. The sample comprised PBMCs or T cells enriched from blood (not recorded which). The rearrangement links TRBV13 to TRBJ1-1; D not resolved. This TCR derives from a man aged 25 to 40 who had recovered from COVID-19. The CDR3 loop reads CASSLVGLGNTEAFF. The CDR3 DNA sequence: TGTGCCAGCAGCTTAGTGGGCCTCGGGAACACTGAAGCTTTCTTT.